A single sample is the source of the 32 T cell receptor beta chains below, sequenced in a study of T cells in women clearing cervical HPV infection. The repertoire was sequenced with immunoSEQ multiplex PCR; TCRdb's copy has only in-frame clones and lacks some. This sample's clone table lists roughly 35,000 clones. The sequencing sample was made of blood buffy coat. These receptors all stem from a woman aged 18 to 69 with a cervical HPV16 infection that either progressed to CIN3+ or cleared (not recorded which).

Of note for this clone: The read terminates 3 residues ahead of where the CDR3 ends, so the germline J gene completes it. The chain links TRBV5-6 to TRBJ2-2; tentatively, D is TRBD1 (5 bases). The CDR3 has 14 amino acids. Germline-derived CDR1 and CDR2 are SGHDT and YYEEEE. The CDR3 bases that were read are TGTGCCAGCAGCTTGGAAAGGGGTGATTCACCG. Amino acid sequence: CASSLERGDSP. The full-length CDR3 reads as CASSLERGDSPLFF.

As regards this clone: The read ends 3 residues before the CDR3 terminus; that terminus is restored from the germline J gene. This chain joins TRBV7-8 and TRBJ1-3; D is possibly TRBD1 (5 bases). Trimming removed 0 bases from V and 7 bases from J, with 22 bases in between. The CDR3 is 18 residues long. The germline V gene encodes CDR1 SGHVS and CDR2 FQNEAQ. CDR3 loop: CASSLAYGGRDARNTIYF. The covered CDR3 bases are TGTGCCAGCAGCTTAGCATACGGGGGTCGGGACGCTAGGAACACC. Variable domain in full (rest from reference TRBV7-8 and TRBJ1-3): GAGVSQSPRYKVAKRGQDVALRCDPISGHVSLFWYQQALGQGPEFLTYFQNEAQLDKSGLPSDRFFAERPEGSVSTLKIQRTQQEDSAVYLCASSLAYGGRDARNTIYFGEGSWLTVV.

The part of the CDR3 DNA that was read is TGTGCCAGTAGTAAGAGGGACACACTGATGACAACTAATGAAAAG. It is translated as CASSKRDTLMTTNEK. In full, the CDR3 reads CASSKRDTLMTTNEKLFF. V and J are TRBV19 and TRBJ2-2; D is perhaps TRBD1 (6 bases). The CDR3 end is not reached by the read, which stops 3 residues before it; the germline J gene fills it in. The CDR3 is 18 residues long. Germline V gene lookup returns CDR1 LNHDA and CDR2 SQIVND (reference sequence). The variable domain in full, with the rest retrieved from reference TRBV19 and TRBJ2-2, is DGGITQSPKYLFRKEGQNVTLSCEQNLNHDAMYWYRQDPGQGLRLIYYSQIVNDFQKGDIAEGYSVSREKKESFPLTVTSAQKNPTAFYLCASSKRDTLMTTNEKLFFGEGSRLTVL.

This clone is medium-sized by frequency. The read terminates 3 residues ahead of where the CDR3 ends, so the germline J gene completes it. The chain has TRBV6-2 or TRBV6-3 and TRBJ2-3; 9 bases match TRBD2. V dropped 4 bases and J dropped 1; count of bases not matched to a gene: 0. CDR1 and CDR2 from the germline V gene are MNHEY and SVGEGT. CDR3 size: 14 residues. CDR3 DNA (partial): TGTGCCAGCAGTTCTAGCGGGGGCACAGATACG. Residues: CASSSSGGTDT. The full CDR3 protein is CASSSSGGTDTQYF.

Note on this clone: Coverage ceases 3 residues before the CDR3 finishes, and the germline J gene fills in the end. This chain links TRBV19 with TRBJ1-2; D may be TRBD1 (5 bases). The V gene lost 3 bases and the J gene lost 2 bases, with 13 bases spanning the gap. CDR3 length: 15 residues. The germline V gene has CDR1 LNHDA and CDR2 SQIVND (reference sequence). CDR3 protein: CASSIGQGVNYGYTF. The CDR3 bases that were read are TGTGCCAGTAGTATCGGGCAGGGAGTCAACTATGGC.

Details on this clone: The read finishes 3 residues shy of the CDR3 end, and the germline J gene is used to complete it. J is TRBJ2-3 and V is TRBV29-1; 7 nucleotides agree with TRBD1. CDR3 length: 14 amino acids. The germline CDR1 and CDR2 sequences are SQVTM and ANQGSEA. With 4 bases clipped from V and 0 bases from J, the junction kept 4 bases outside the gene matches. CDR3 in amino acids: CSVAPGQSTDTQYF. The covered CDR3 bases are TGCAGCGTTGCCCCGGGACAGAGCACAGATACG.

Note on this clone: In the same sample, other DNA sequences code for this CDR3. The chain's CDR3 is CASSMRPRDEQYF. Incomplete CDR3 DNA: TGTGCCAGTAGTATGCGACCCCGGGACGAG. The chain has TRBV19 and TRBJ2-7; D is undetermined. With the read ending 3 residues before the CDR3 end, the germline J gene is used to fill in that end. The CDR3 runs 13 residues. Germline V gene lookup returns CDR1 LNHDA and CDR2 SQIVND (reference sequence). Trimming shortened V by 3 bases and J by 5 bases, and 11 bases separated the two germline ends.

With regard to this clone: Read sequence stops 3 residues before the CDR3 end, and the germline J gene provides the missing end. The V gene is TRBV28, the J gene TRBJ2-5; 10 nucleotides line up with TRBD2. This CDR3 region has 16 residues. CDR1 MDHEN and CDR2 SYDVKM come from the germline V gene. Germline trimming cut 5 bases from V and 2 bases from J; bases unmatched to any gene: 8. Incomplete CDR3 DNA: TGTGCCAGCAGTAGGTCTAGCGGGAGCAGACAAGAGACC. As protein: CASSRSSGSRQET. The CDR3 as a whole reads CASSRSSGSRQETQYF.

Points on this clone: The sequence runs out 3 residues before the end of the CDR3; the remainder is reconstructed from the germline J gene. This chain joins TRBV19 and TRBJ1-2, with D possibly TRBD1 on 6 matching bases. CDR3 size: 16 residues. Germline CDR1 LNHDA, CDR2 SQIVND (reference sequence). CDR3 DNA (partial): TGTGCCAGTAGTATAGGCGGGGGGGCCAGAACAGATACC. It translates to CASSIGGGARTDT. The CDR3 in its entirety is CASSIGGGARTDTYTF.

About this clone: The read comes to an end 3 residues before the CDR3 does, leaving the germline J gene to fill in the end. The same CDR3 arises from other DNA sequences in this sample as well. This chain uses TRBV19 with TRBJ1-1; D is unclear. Germline V lookup: CDR1 LNHDA, CDR2 SQIVND (reference sequence). The CDR3 has 14 residues. The CDR3 protein is CASSFSGPSETAFF. The CDR3 bases that were read are TGTGCCAGTAGTTTCAGCGGTCCATCGGAGACA.

As concerns this clone: The CDR3 is cut off 3 residues early in the read; its end comes from the germline J gene. The J gene is TRBJ2-7, the V gene TRBV20-1; 8 bases agree with TRBD2. CDR3 length equals 14 residues. V trimming: 4 bases; J trimming: 2 bases; junction bases outside the gene matches: 7. CDR1 DFQATT and CDR2 SNEGSKA come from the germline V gene (reference sequence). The CDR3 reads CSAIGAGGAYEQYF. The part of the CDR3 DNA that was read is TGCAGTGCTATCGGGGCGGGGGGTGCCTACGAG.

In regard to this clone: A junction end diverges from the germline sequence, so it may reflect a read error. The missing CDR3 end, 3 residues past where the read stops, is filled in from the germline J gene. V usage is TRBV4-2 and J usage is TRBJ2-3; 10 nucleotides agree with TRBD1. This CDR3 is built from 17 residues. The germline CDR1 and CDR2 sequences are LGHNA and YNFKEQ. Partial CDR3 DNA: TGCGCCAGCAGCCGCGCCGACAGGGGGCCTTTCACAGATACG. It is translated as CASSRADRGPFTDT. The whole CDR3 sequence reads CASSRADRGPFTDTQYF.

About this clone itself: The read is 3 residues too short to cover the CDR3 end, so that end is filled in from the germline J gene. This chain connects TRBV18 to TRBJ1-2, with D unresolved. Between the trimmed V and J ends, which lost 1 base and 1 base, there was a span of 22 bases. This CDR3 region has 19 residues. Germline assignment: CDR1 KGHSH and CDR2 LQKENI. CDR3 DNA (partial): TGTGCCAGCTCACCACGGGTTAAGCGGACCGTCCAATATAACTATGGC. This sequence encodes CASSPRVKRTVQYNYG. The complete CDR3 reads CASSPRVKRTVQYNYGYTF.

Concerning this clone: The CDR3 end lies 3 residues beyond the end of the read and is filled in from the germline J gene. The chain couples TRBV5-3 to TRBJ1-6; D is unresolved. TRBV5-3 is placed among ORFs of uncertain function. The V and J ends lost 4 bases and 8 bases respectively, with 13 bases between them. The CDR3 has 14 amino acids. CDR3 DNA (partial): TGTGCCAGAAGCACTCTTGTCACGGATTCACCC. It specifies CARSTLVTDSP. The full CDR3 sequence reads CARSTLVTDSPLHF.

Of note for this clone: The CDR3 end is not reached by the read, which stops 3 residues before it; the germline J gene fills it in. V gene TRBV2 combines with J gene TRBJ1-5; possible D gene TRBD1, 5 bases. The CDR3 sequence is 14 residues long. Trimming removed 6 bases at V and 8 bases at J, with 17 bases between. Germline values: CDR1 SNHLY, CDR2 FYNNEI. The CDR3 loop reads CASSNAGQLEPQHF. The covered CDR3 bases are TGTGCCAGCAGCAACGCGGGGCAACTCGAGCCC.

Details on this clone: The sequenced fragment ends 3 residues before the CDR3 boundary, so the rest is inferred from the germline J gene. V gene TRBV6-2 or TRBV6-3 combines with J gene TRBJ2-5; D gene uncertain. V lost 5 bases, J lost 7 bases, and 8 bases lay in between. CDR3 length equals 11 residues. CDR1 is MNHEY, CDR2 SVGEGT, per germline. The CDR3 reads CASSQARTQYF. The CDR3 bases that were read are TGTGCCAGCAGTCAAGCTCGGACC.

Note on this clone: The read finishes 3 residues shy of the CDR3 end, and the germline J gene is used to complete it. This chain uses TRBV5-5 with TRBJ1-6; 8 bases align to TRBD1. Germline V gene sequence: CDR1 SGHKS, CDR2 YYEKEE (reference sequence). The CDR3 is 14 residues long. V lost 3 bases, J lost 7 bases, and 3 bases stayed unmatched. Incomplete CDR3 DNA: TGTGCCAGCAGCTCGCGGACAGGGAATTCACCC. Its translation is CASSSRTGNSP. The CDR3 in full is CASSSRTGNSPLHF.

A word on this clone: The sequenced fragment ends 3 residues before the CDR3 boundary, so the rest is inferred from the germline J gene. The V and J genes are TRBV28 and TRBJ1-1; D is uncertain. CDR3 size: 14 residues. Deletions cut 6 bases from V and 1 base from J, with 12 bases between. Germline V gene sequence: CDR1 MDHEN, CDR2 SYDVKM. The part of the CDR3 DNA that was read is TGTGCCAGCAGGTTCTACCCAGGGAACACTGAA. Translation gives CASRFYPGNTE. The whole CDR3 region reads CASRFYPGNTEAFF. Full variable domain (outside the CDR3, taken from reference TRBV28 and TRBJ1-1): DVKVTQSSRYLVKRTGEKVFLECVQDMDHENMFWYRQDPGLGLRLIYFSYDVKMKEKGDIPEGYSVSREKKERFSLILESASTNQTSMYLCASRFYPGNTEAFFGQGTRLTVV.

A note on this clone: The read terminates 3 residues before the CDR3 end, so the remaining end is supplied by the germline J gene. The chain couples TRBV20-1 to TRBJ2-7; TRBD1 might be the D (6 bases). V dropped 0 bases and J dropped 6 bases, with 12 bases sitting between them. The CDR3 sequence is 13 residues long. Germline CDR1 is DFQATT and CDR2 is SNEGSKA (reference sequence). The CDR3 spells CSARDLQGFEQYF. The CDR3 DNA, read in part, is TGCAGTGCTAGAGATCTGCAGGGGTTCGAG.

With respect to this clone: The CDR3 goes on 3 residues after the read ends, and that part is filled in from the germline J gene. The rearrangement joins TRBV4-1 to TRBJ2-1; 16 bases are shared with TRBD2. The CDR3 has 18 residues. V lost 3 bases, J lost 9 bases, and 11 bases stayed unmatched. Germline assignment: CDR1 MGHRA and CDR2 YSYEKL. CDR3 bases read: TGCGCCAGCAGCCAGGGACCGGGACTAGCGGGGGGGCTGGGTGAG. It yields the protein CASSQGPGLAGGLGE. The full-length CDR3 reads as CASSQGPGLAGGLGEQFF.

Turning to this clone: The missing CDR3 end, 3 residues past where the read stops, is filled in from the germline J gene. The chain carries TRBV7-2 and TRBJ2-5; TRBD2 matches 9 bases. The CDR3 covers 15 residues. V shed 6 bases and J 5 bases; nucleotides not matched to a gene: 10. Germline loops: CDR1 SGHTA, CDR2 FQGNSA. Here the CDR3 reads CASRNAGTSRETQYF. Incomplete CDR3 DNA: TGTGCCAGCAGGAATGCCGGGACTAGCAGGGAGACC.

For this clone: The read ends 3 residues early relative to the CDR3; the germline J gene fills the gap. The chain links TRBV19 to TRBJ2-1, with 12 bases aligning to TRBD2. Looked up from germline, CDR1 is LNHDA and CDR2 is SQIVND (reference sequence). CDR3 length: 14 residues. Trimming removed 6 bases from V and 9 bases from J; junction bases left unmatched: 6. The CDR3 sequence: CASSSSGGALEQFF. The covered CDR3 bases are TGTGCCAGTAGCTCTAGCGGGGGGGCCCTTGAG.

Remarks on this clone: The missing CDR3 end, 3 residues past where the read stops, is filled in from the germline J gene. The rearrangement uses TRBV19 and TRBJ1-5; TRBD1 aligns across 7 bases. CDR3 length: 14 residues. Germline V CDR1 and CDR2: LNHDA, SQIVND (reference sequence). The J segment lost 5 bases and the V segment lost 7 bases, leaving 8 bases of the junction unmatched. The sequenced part of the CDR3 DNA is TGTGCCAGTACCCGGACAGGTGGCGATCAGCCC. Amino acid sequence: CASTRTGGDQP. The CDR3 in full is CASTRTGGDQPQHF.

In regard to this clone: The CDR3 end is not reached by the read, which stops 3 residues before it; the germline J gene fills it in. The genes are TRBV7-6 and TRBJ1-1; the match to TRBD1 covers 10 bases. There are 14 residues in the CDR3. The germline V gene has CDR1 SGHVS and CDR2 FNYEAQ. The ends lost 5 bases at V and 6 bases at J; junction bases unmatched: 6. The CDR3 region is CASSPRQGAAEAFF. Incomplete CDR3 DNA: TGTGCCAGCAGCCCGAGACAGGGGGCAGCTGAA.

About this clone itself: The CDR3 extends 3 residues past the end of the read, so its final part is completed from the germline J gene. V usage is TRBV28 and J usage is TRBJ2-3; D may be TRBD1 (6 bases). The CDR3 contains 15 residues. CDR1 and CDR2 (germline): MDHEN, SYDVKM. The V gene lost 3 bases and the J gene lost 3 bases, with 13 bases spanning the gap. CDR3 bases read: TGTGCCAGCAGTTTGAGGCAGGGGCAAACAGATACG. It specifies CASSLRQGQTDT. The complete CDR3 sequence is CASSLRQGQTDTQYF.

Comments on this clone: The read is 3 residues too short to cover the CDR3 end, so that end is filled in from the germline J gene. The same CDR3 can be traced to other DNA sequences in this sample. The chain carries TRBV6-1 and TRBJ1-2; tentatively, D is TRBD1 (5 bases). CDR3 length: 14 residues. Trimming shortened V by 1 base and J by 2 bases, and 8 bases separated the two germline ends. Germline CDR1 MNHNS, CDR2 SASEGT. CDR3 amino acids: CASSEVGGNYGYTF. Incomplete CDR3 DNA: TGTGCCAGCAGTGAAGTCGGGGGGAACTATGGC.

Worth noting for this clone: The read ends 3 residues shy of where the CDR3 ends; the end is completed using the germline J gene. This sequence joins TRBV2 and TRBJ1-6, with 10 bases that match TRBD1. V was clipped by 4 bases and J by 7 bases; unmatched bases: 1. The germline V gene has CDR1 SNHLY and CDR2 FYNNEI. This CDR3 region has 14 residues. CDR3 in amino acids: CASSGGQGNSPLHF. The CDR3 bases that were read are TGTGCCAGCAGTGGGGGACAGGGGAATTCACCC.

A remark on this clone: With the read ending 3 residues before the CDR3 end, the germline J gene is used to fill in that end. V is TRBV28 and J is TRBJ2-3, with TRBD2 identical over 12 bases. The V segment lost 4 bases and the J segment 3 bases; nucleotides outside the gene matches: 5. The CDR3 extends over 16 amino acids. Germline V gene sequence: CDR1 MDHEN, CDR2 SYDVKM. Incomplete CDR3 DNA: TGTGCCAGCAGTTCCCCTAGCGGGGGGGCAACAGATACG. Its protein product is CASSSPSGGATDT. The CDR3 in full is CASSSPSGGATDTQYF.

As concerns this clone: The read ends 3 residues early relative to the CDR3; the germline J gene fills the gap. The V and J genes are TRBV5-1 and TRBJ2-3, with D unresolved. This CDR3 is 14 amino acids long. Trimming took off 4 bases at V and 4 bases at J, with 13 bases between the two ends. The germline V gene encodes CDR1 SGHRS and CDR2 YFSETQ. This CDR3 is CASSPSTGSDTQYF. The CDR3 bases that were read are TGCGCCAGCAGCCCCTCGACGGGTTCAGATACG.

Regarding this clone: The sequence runs out 3 residues before the end of the CDR3; the remainder is reconstructed from the germline J gene. The chain carries TRBV7-2 and TRBJ2-3; 9 nucleotides agree with TRBD2. The CDR3 is made up of 15 amino acids. CDR1 is SGHTA and CDR2 is FQGNSA in the germline V gene. The trim removed 3 bases at V and 4 bases at J, leaving 5 bases unmatched. CDR3 sequence: CASSLASGGSDTQYF. The sequenced part of the CDR3 DNA is TGTGCCAGCAGCTTGGCCAGCGGGGGGTCAGATACG.

On this clone: The observed sequence ends 3 residues before the CDR3 terminus, with the missing tail filled in from the germline J gene. The gene calls are TRBV20-1 and TRBJ2-6, with D possibly matching TRBD1 (6 bases). CDR3 length: 16 residues. V lost 6 bases to trimming and J lost 3 bases, with 18 bases between them. The germline V gene encodes CDR1 DFQATT and CDR2 SNEGSKA (reference sequence). The CDR3 sequence: CSATSANRDGANVLTF. CDR3 DNA (partial): TGCAGTGCGACCTCAGCAAACAGGGATGGGGCCAACGTC.

The CDR3 protein is CSARGDRGNTEAFF. The sequenced part of the CDR3 DNA is TGCAGTGCTAGAGGGGACAGGGGGAACACTGAA. V is TRBV20-1 and J is TRBJ1-1; 10 nucleotides align to TRBD1. The read gets to within 3 residues of the CDR3 end, and the germline J gene fills in the rest. The V segment lost 1 base and the J segment 1 base; nucleotides outside the gene matches: 0. The CDR3 runs 14 residues. Germline values: CDR1 DFQATT, CDR2 SNEGSKA (reference sequence).